These T cell receptor beta chains were read from a single sample in a study of monozygotic twins with inflammatory bowel disease. Each CDR3 protein gets one entry in TCRdb, which reprocessed the 5' RACE reads and gives no DNA. This repertoire includes under 150,000 distinct CDR3 sequences. The sequenced sample was blood. These receptors all come from a human donor with ulcerative colitis or Crohn's disease, or a healthy co-twin of an affected twin (not recorded which). CDR3s include the opening cysteine and the closing phenylalanine or tryptophan.

J: TRBJ2-5; V: TRBV5-6; CDR3: CASSTGQGGETQYF
J: TRBJ1-6; V: TRBV15; CDR3: CATSRELRTLRNNSPLHF
J: TRBJ2-3; V: TRBV7-3; CDR3: CASSPSRTDTQYF
J: TRBJ2-7; V: TRBV5-1; CDR3: CASSLRWDFRLPYEQYF
J: TRBJ2-7; V: TRBV5-1; CDR3: CASSPGQVVGEQYF
J: TRBJ1-6; V: TRBV25-1; CDR3: CASRRGTDSPLHF
J: TRBJ2-1; V: TRBV5-1; CDR3: CASSLEKRGTYNEQFF
J: TRBJ1-5; V: TRBV7-2; CDR3: CASGLRGNQPQHF
J: TRBJ2-1; V: TRBV6-2/TRBV6-3; CDR3: CASRKWTSCRFF
J: TRBJ2-5; V: TRBV5-1; CDR3: CASRPQGAPQETQYF
J: TRBJ1-1; V: TRBV9; CDR3: CASSPTGLNTEAFF
J: TRBJ2-7; V: TRBV6-5; CDR3: CASSYPGTGSSYEQYF
J: TRBJ2-1; V: TRBV6-2/TRBV6-3; CDR3: CASRQRIAGGSWGKFF
J: TRBJ1-2; V: TRBV5-4; CDR3: CASSLDPANLYTF
J: TRBJ2-7; V: TRBV25-1; CDR3: CASSEPNSFEQYF
J: TRBJ2-1; V: TRBV7-6; CDR3: CASSLLGPGTGDNEQFF
J: TRBJ2-2; V: TRBV6-2/TRBV6-3; CDR3: CASSLSPWDFNTGELFF
J: TRBJ2-1; V: TRBV27; CDR3: CASSQGGEQFF
J: TRBJ1-1; V: TRBV20-1; CDR3: CSAGRGSEAFF
J: TRBJ2-1; V: TRBV7-2; CDR3: CASSFSRTGAYNEQFF
J: TRBJ2-7; V: TRBV4-1; CDR3: CASSQERAYEQYF
J: TRBJ1-1; V: TRBV27; CDR3: CASRKGWANTEAFF
J: TRBJ1-5; V: TRBV5-1; CDR3: CASSPLGRANQPQHF
J: TRBJ2-7; V: TRBV6-2/TRBV6-3; CDR3: CASSHHSRDRLTYEQYF
J: TRBJ2-7; V: TRBV2; CDR3: CASRTVTYEQYF
J: TRBJ1-1; V: TRBV5-6; CDR3: CASSLDGRGRWDTEAFF
J: TRBJ2-1; V: TRBV6-2/TRBV6-3; CDR3: CASSYSGPRGVYNEQFF
J: TRBJ2-2; V: TRBV11-2; CDR3: CASSLAGELFF
J: TRBJ2-5; V: TRBV29-1; CDR3: CSLNRGQETQYF
J: TRBJ2-2; V: TRBV20-1; CDR3: CSARDRISGGINTGELFF
J: TRBJ2-5; V: TRBV7-3; CDR3: CASSLSTGIGETQYF
J: TRBJ2-5; V: TRBV28; CDR3: CASSWNGETQYF
J: TRBJ2-5; V: TRBV2; CDR3: CASSAIEETQYF
J: TRBJ2-3; V: TRBV20-1; CDR3: CSALPGGNTDTQYF
J: TRBJ2-7; V: TRBV4-3; CDR3: CASSQDGQDYEQYF
J: TRBJ1-5; V: TRBV20-1; CDR3: CSARDGSLNQPQHF
J: TRBJ1-5; V: TRBV10-3; CDR3: CAISDMSNQPQHF